The clone carrying this T cell receptor beta chain was observed many times. A sample-barcoded 5' primer and a J-beta primer mix were used in a second PCR of roughly 6 to 12 cycles. TCRdb fed the 5' RACE reads into MiXCR, producing one record per CDR3 protein. The repertoire holds fewer than 900,000 distinct CDR3 sequences, roughly 45% seen once, with 20% to 25% in the top ten. Caucasian, healthy and from Russia, the donors were aged between about 6 and 100. This entry is derived from a study of blood T cells in healthy people across ages. Germline values: CDR1 DFQATT, CDR2 SNEGSKA (reference sequence). V gave up 5 bases and J gave up 2 bases; unmatched junction bases: 7. The CDR3 is 14 amino acids.

The J gene is TRBJ2-7, the V gene TRBV20-1; 9 positions agree with TRBD2. Sequencing used blood. The TCR was taken from a woman aged 55-75 years in good health. CDR3 loop: CSASVTSGPYEQYF. As DNA, the CDR3 is TGCAGTGCTTCCGTGACTAGCGGTCCCTACGAGCAGTACTTC.